This T cell receptor (beta chain) was sequenced in a study of T cells in Graves' hyperthyroidism and ophthalmopathy. Worth noting for this clonotype: The antigen is not known.

Using RNA transcripts as the source, TCR beta CDR3 regions were amplified. HTBI primers were used for first-round RT-PCR of the TCR CDR3. TCRdb re-called the multiplex PCR reads through MiXCR, storing one row per CDR3 protein. Among approximately 360,000 distinct CDR3 sequences, about a sixth were seen once, and the ten largest hold about 30%. Findings and caveats of the study: Blood also held most thyroid clonotypes expanded beyond 0.001. Classification by a 13 V-J model distinguished ophthalmopathy from stable hyperthyroidism.

Exclusion criteria comprised uncontrolled infection, other autoimmune disease, pregnancy or lactation. Trimming removed 1 base at V and 13 bases at J, with 16 bases between. Germline CDR1 reads SEHNR; CDR2 reads FQNEAQ (reference sequence). CDR3 size: 13 residues. The clonotype originates from a young woman with Graves' hyperthyroidism that later progressed to Graves' ophthalmopathy. Sequenced sample: blood. The chain combines TRBV7-9 with TRBJ2-5; D not certain. The DNA for the CDR3 is TGTGCCAGCAGCTTAGGCCCTACCCCGGCTCGGTACTTC. It is translated as CASSLGPTPARYF.